This T cell receptor (beta chain) was identified in a study of blood T cell repertoires in COVID-19. Study information: Whether acute or convalescent, the COVID-19 samples came from the United States, Italy and Spain.

Original data processing: Nucleated cell number was recorded as an estimate derived from reference gene primer amplification. TCRdb keeps only in-frame clones here, not all; method: immunoSEQ multiplex PCR. V and J calls and clone size are those listed in that table; D and trimming were worked out from the DNA. The table shows roughly 130,000 clones, with roughly 84% occurring only once. The CDR3 is 16 residues long. Germline values: CDR1 SGHRS, CDR2 YFSETQ. Trimming at V came to 5 bases and at J to 3 bases, leaving 5 bases not matched to a gene. Assignment of participants to cohorts was predicated upon participant-reported clinical history. Each recovered donor of Cohort 3 presented with two negative PCRs, clearance, or symptom resolution.

The receptor was derived from a young woman who had recovered from COVID-19. The rearrangement joins TRBV5-1 to TRBJ2-3, with 14 bases identical to TRBD2. Source material: PBMCs or T cells enriched from blood (not recorded which). The CDR3 nucleotides are TGCGCCAGCAGGGCCGGGACTAGCGGGAGAACAGATACGCAGTATTTT. It translates to CASRAGTSGRTDTQYF.